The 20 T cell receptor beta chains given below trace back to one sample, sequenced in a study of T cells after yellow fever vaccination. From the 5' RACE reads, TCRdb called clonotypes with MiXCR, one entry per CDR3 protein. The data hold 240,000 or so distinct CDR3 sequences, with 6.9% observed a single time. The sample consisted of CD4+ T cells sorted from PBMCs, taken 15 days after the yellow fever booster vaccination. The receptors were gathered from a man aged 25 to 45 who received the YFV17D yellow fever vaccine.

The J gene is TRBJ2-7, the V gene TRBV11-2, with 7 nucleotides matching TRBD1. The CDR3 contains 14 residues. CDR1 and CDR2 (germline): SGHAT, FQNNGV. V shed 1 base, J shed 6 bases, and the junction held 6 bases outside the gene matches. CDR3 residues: CASSLVKGQSEQYF. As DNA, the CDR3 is TGTGCCAGCAGCTTAGTTAAGGGACAGTCCGAGCAGTACTTC.

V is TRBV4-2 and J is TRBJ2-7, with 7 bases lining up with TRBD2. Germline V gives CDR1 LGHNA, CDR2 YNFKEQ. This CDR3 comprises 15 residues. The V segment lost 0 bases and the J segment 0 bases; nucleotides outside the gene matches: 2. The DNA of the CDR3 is TGTGCCAGCAGCCAAGATAGGACTAGCTCCTACGAGCAGTACTTC. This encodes CASSQDRTSSYEQYF.

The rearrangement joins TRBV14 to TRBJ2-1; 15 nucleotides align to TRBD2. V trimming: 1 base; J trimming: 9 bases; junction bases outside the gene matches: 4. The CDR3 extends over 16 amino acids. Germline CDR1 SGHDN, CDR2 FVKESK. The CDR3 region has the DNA TGTGCCAGCAGCCAAGGGACTAGCGGGAGGGCCAGTGAGCAGTTCTTC. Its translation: CASSQGTSGRASEQFF.

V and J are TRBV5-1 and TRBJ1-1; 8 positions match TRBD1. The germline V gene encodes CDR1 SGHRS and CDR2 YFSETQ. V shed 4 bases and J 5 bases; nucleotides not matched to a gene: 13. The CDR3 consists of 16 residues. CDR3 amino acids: CASSRDSDRARTEAFF. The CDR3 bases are TGCGCCAGCAGCCGAGATTCGGACAGGGCGAGGACTGAAGCTTTCTTT.

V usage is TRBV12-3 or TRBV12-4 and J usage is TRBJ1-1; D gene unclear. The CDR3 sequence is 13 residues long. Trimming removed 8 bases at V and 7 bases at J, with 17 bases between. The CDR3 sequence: CASRRMTGNEAFF. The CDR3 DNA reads TGTGCCAGCCGTCGCATGACGGGAAATGAAGCTTTCTTT.

The CDR3 sequence is CASSPGQGWDQPQHF. The CDR3, as DNA: TGTGCCAGCAGCCCCGGACAGGGGTGGGATCAGCCCCAGCATTTT. V is TRBV7-2 and J is TRBJ1-5; 9 positions agree with TRBD1. Germline lookup yields CDR1 SGHTA and CDR2 FQGNSA. V was pared by 5 bases and J by 5 bases, with 7 bases of the junction left unmatched. The CDR3 has 15 residues.

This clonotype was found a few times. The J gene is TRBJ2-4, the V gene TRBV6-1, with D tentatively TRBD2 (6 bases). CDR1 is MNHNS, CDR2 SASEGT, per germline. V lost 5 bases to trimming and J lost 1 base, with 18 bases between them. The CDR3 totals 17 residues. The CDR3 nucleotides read TGTGCCAGCAGTCCCCGACACGCTGGGGGGGCCAAAAACATTCAGTACTTC. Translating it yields CASSPRHAGGAKNIQYF.

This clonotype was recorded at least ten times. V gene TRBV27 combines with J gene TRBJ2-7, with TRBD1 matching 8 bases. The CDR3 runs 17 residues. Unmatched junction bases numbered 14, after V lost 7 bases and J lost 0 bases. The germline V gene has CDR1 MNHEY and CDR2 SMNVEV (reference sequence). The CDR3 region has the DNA TGTGCCAGCAAAACGACAGGGGTCCATATTAGCTCCTACGAGCAGTACTTC. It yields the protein CASKTTGVHISSYEQYF.

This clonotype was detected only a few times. The CDR3 here is CASSSPLKLADSHYNEQFF. The CDR3 region has the DNA TGTGCCAGCAGCTCTCCCTTAAAATTAGCGGATTCCCATTACAATGAGCAGTTCTTC. V is TRBV5-6 and J is TRBJ2-1; D possibly corresponds to TRBD2 (6 bases). V was shortened by 3 bases and J by 4 bases, with 26 bases between the two germline ends. Germline lookup yields CDR1 SGHDT and CDR2 YYEEEE. This CDR3 is 19 amino acids long.

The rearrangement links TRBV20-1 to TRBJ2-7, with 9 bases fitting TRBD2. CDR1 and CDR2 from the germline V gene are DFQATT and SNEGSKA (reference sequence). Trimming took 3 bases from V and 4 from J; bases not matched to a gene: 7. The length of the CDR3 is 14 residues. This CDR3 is CSARSSGSGYEQYF. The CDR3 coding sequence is TGCAGTGCTAGGAGTAGCGGGAGCGGTTACGAGCAGTACTTC.

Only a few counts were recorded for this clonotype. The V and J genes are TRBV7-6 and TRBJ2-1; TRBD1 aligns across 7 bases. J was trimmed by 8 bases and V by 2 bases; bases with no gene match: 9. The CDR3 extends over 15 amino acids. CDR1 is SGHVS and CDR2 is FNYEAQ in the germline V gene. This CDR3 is CASSLHRGIGDEQFF. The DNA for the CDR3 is TGTGCCAGCAGCTTACACAGGGGAATTGGGGATGAGCAGTTCTTC.

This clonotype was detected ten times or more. In nucleotides, the CDR3 is TGCAGTGCTAGGAGCGGGTACAATCAGCCCCAGCATTTT. Translated, it gives CSARSGYNQPQHF. The chain joins TRBV20-1 to TRBJ1-5; D call uncertain. The CDR3 consists of 13 residues. Trimming stripped 3 bases from V and 3 bases from J, with 9 bases between. CDR1 DFQATT and CDR2 SNEGSKA come from the germline V gene (reference sequence).

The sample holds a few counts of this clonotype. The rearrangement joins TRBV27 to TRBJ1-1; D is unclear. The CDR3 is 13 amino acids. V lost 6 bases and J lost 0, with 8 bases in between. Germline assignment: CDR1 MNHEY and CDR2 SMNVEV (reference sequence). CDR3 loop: CASRREMNTEAFF. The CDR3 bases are TGTGCCAGCAGAAGAGAGATGAACACTGAAGCTTTCTTT.

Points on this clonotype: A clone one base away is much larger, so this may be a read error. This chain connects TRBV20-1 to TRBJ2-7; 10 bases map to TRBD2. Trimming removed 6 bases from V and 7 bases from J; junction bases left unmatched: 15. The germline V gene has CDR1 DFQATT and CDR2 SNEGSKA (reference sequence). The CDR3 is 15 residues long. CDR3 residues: CSAAETGTSEREQYF. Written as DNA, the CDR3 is TGCAGTGCGGCGGAAACCGGGACTAGCGAGAGAGAGCAGTACTTC.

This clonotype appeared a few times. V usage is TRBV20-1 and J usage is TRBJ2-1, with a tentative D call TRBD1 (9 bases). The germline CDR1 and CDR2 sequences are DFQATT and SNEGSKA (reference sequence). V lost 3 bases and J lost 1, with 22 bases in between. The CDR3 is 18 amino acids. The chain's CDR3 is CSASSGTGYSMSYNEQFF. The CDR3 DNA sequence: TGCAGTGCTAGTAGCGGGACAGGGTATAGTATGTCCTACAATGAGCAGTTCTTC.

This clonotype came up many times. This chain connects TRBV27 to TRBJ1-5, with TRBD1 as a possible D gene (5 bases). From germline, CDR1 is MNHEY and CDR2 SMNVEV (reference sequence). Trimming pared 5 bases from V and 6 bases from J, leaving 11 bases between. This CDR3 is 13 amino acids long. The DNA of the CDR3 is TGTGCCAGCAGTCCGCTGCAGGGTCAGCCCCAGCATTTT. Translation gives CASSPLQGQPQHF.

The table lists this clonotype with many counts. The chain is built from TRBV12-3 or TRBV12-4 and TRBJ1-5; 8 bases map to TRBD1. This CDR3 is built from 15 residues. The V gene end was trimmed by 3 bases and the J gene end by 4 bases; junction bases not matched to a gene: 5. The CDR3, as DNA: TGTGCCAGCAGTTTTCGGACAGGGTATAATCAGCCCCAGCATTTT. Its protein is CASSFRTGYNQPQHF.

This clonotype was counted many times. This chain's CDR3 is CASSLDRGPYGYTF. The CDR3 DNA reads as TGCGCCAGCAGCCTAGACCGGGGCCCCTATGGCTACACCTTC. This chain connects TRBV4-3 to TRBJ1-2, with D tentatively TRBD1 (5 bases). The CDR3 spans 14 residues. The germline CDR1 and CDR2 sequences are LGHNA and YSLEER. Trimming cost V 4 bases and J 4 bases, with 13 bases left between them.

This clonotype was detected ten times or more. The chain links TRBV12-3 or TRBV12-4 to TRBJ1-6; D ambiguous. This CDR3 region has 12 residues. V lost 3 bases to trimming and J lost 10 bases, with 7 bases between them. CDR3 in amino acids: CASSFTGSPLHF. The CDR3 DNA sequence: TGTGCCAGCAGTTTCACGGGCTCACCCCTCCACTTT.

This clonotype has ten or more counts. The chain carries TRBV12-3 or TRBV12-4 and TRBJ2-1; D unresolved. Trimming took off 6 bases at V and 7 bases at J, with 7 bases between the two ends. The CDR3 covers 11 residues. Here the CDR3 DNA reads TGTGCCAGCAGCCCGTCAAATGAGCAGTTCTTC. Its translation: CASSPSNEQFF.